The 28 T cell receptor beta chains given below trace back to one sample, sequenced in a study of cytomegalovirus exposure and HLA in healthy donors. The PCR was carried out with 60 Vbeta primers and 13 Jbeta primers. Profiling relied on immunoSEQ multiplex PCR, and the TCRdb table lists in-frame clones only, not all of them. The table has about 150,000 clones, 70% seen once. Material for sequencing was PBMCs. The receptors stem from a woman aged 60-75 years in good health and CMV-seropositive.

This clone was seen a handful of times. The V and J genes are TRBV9 and TRBJ1-5; D is undetermined. CDR1 and CDR2 (germline): SGDLS, YYNGEE. Trimming removed 0 bases at V and 4 bases at J, with 5 bases between. The CDR3 is made up of 13 amino acids. The chain's CDR3 is CASSVGRNQPQHF. CDR3 DNA sequence: TGTGCCAGCAGCGTAGGGCGGAATCAGCCCCAGCATTTT. The full variable domain, in which reference TRBV9 and TRBJ1-5 provide the parts outside the CDR3, is DSGVTQTPKHLITATGQRVTLRCSPRSGDLSVYWYQQSLDQGLQFLIQYYNGEERAKGNILERFSAQQFPDLHSELNLSSLELGDSALYFCASSVGRNQPQHFGDGTRLSIL.

This clone was seen a handful of times. The chain couples TRBV2 to TRBJ1-4, with TRBD1 matching over 7 bases. The germline gives CDR1 SNHLY, CDR2 FYNNEI. The junction had 10 bases not matched to a gene; V was cut back by 10 bases and J by 5 bases. CDR3 size: 14 residues. CDR3 region: CATRLDRVNEKLFF. The CDR3 DNA reads as TGTGCCACCCGTTTAGACAGGGTGAATGAAAAACTGTTTTTT.

CDR3 sequence reads: CASSQDTASGFRGQYF. The CDR3 nucleotides are TGCGCCAGCAGCCAAGATACGGCTAGCGGGTTCCGAGGGCAGTACTTC. The chain is built from TRBV4-1 and TRBJ2-7; 8 positions agree with TRBD2. CDR1 is MGHRA, CDR2 YSYEKL, per germline. V was pared by 0 bases and J by 9 bases, with 13 bases of the junction left unmatched. The CDR3 is made up of 16 amino acids.

Turning to this clone: A read error may account for a junction end that differs from germline. The same CDR3 is also encoded by other DNA sequences in this sample. CDR3 residues: CAWSPSTDGYTF. Written as DNA, the CDR3 is TGCGCCTGGAGTCCCTCGACAGATGGCTACACCTTC. The J gene is TRBJ1-2, the V gene TRBV30, with D perhaps TRBD1 (5 bases). This CDR3 is built from 12 residues. Looked up from germline, CDR1 is GTSNPN and CDR2 is SVGIG (reference sequence).

The chain links TRBV5-6 to TRBJ2-7; the D is unclear. The germline V gene has CDR1 SGHDT and CDR2 YYEEEE. This CDR3 is 12 amino acids long. The germline V and J ends were trimmed by 3 bases and 4 bases, with 8 bases remaining between them. The DNA for the CDR3 is TGTGCCAGCAGCTACATTGATTACGAGCAGTACTTC. Amino acid sequence: CASSYIDYEQYF.

This clone was recorded only once. CDR3 nucleotide sequence: TGTGCCGGATCGACTAGTCCCTCGGGGACGGGGGAGCAGTACTTC. It specifies CAGSTSPSGTGEQYF. V gene TRBV2 combines with J gene TRBJ2-7; a weak D match, TRBD2 (6 bases). Germline CDR1 SNHLY, CDR2 FYNNEI. The CDR3 consists of 15 residues. Trimming took 11 bases from V and 7 from J, leaving 27 bases between them.

The chain carries TRBV7-2 and TRBJ2-7, with 8 bases fitting TRBD2. There are 15 residues in the CDR3. The germline CDR1 and CDR2 sequences are SGHTA and FQGNSA. The J segment lost 1 base and the V segment lost 1 base, leaving 3 bases of the junction unmatched. CDR3 region: CASSLGGLESYEQYF. CDR3 bases: TGTGCCAGCAGCTTAGGGGGACTAGAATCCTACGAGCAGTACTTC. The full variable domain, rest sourced from reference TRBV7-2 and TRBJ2-7, is GAGVSQSPSNKVTEKGKDVELRCDPISGHTALYWYRQSLGQGLEFLIYFQGNSAPDKSGLPSDRFSAERTGGSVSTLTIQRTQQEDSAVYLCASSLGGLESYEQYFGPGTRLTVT.

In its sample, this clone was seen once. The genes are TRBV7-9 and TRBJ2-5; TRBD2 might be the D (6 bases). V gave up 6 bases and J gave up 1 base, with 12 bases separating them. The CDR3 extends over 14 amino acids. CDR1 and CDR2 (germline): SEHNR, FQNEAQ (reference sequence). Written as DNA, the CDR3 is TGTGCCAGCAGTTTTGGAGCGGGCCAAGAGACCCAGTACTTC. It translates to CASSFGAGQETQYF.

The chain combines TRBV5-1 with TRBJ1-1; D might be TRBD1 (5 bases). The ends were cut back, 4 bases at V and 7 bases at J, with 14 bases in the middle. The CDR3 loop spans 13 amino acids. Germline CDR1 is SGHRS and CDR2 is YFSETQ. CDR3 nucleotide sequence: TGCGCCAGCAGCCTGACCGGGGGGAGTGAAGCTTTCTTT. This encodes CASSLTGGSEAFF.

J is TRBJ2-1 and V is TRBV2; tentatively, D is TRBD1 (6 bases). V lost 0 bases to trimming and J lost 4 bases, with 10 bases between them. CDR1 is SNHLY, CDR2 FYNNEI, per germline. The CDR3 runs to 15 residues. The CDR3 protein is CASSEATGKYNEQFF. In DNA, the CDR3 is TGTGCCAGCAGTGAAGCAACAGGGAAATACAATGAGCAGTTCTTC.

The J gene is TRBJ2-5, the V gene TRBV7-2; D uncertain. Trimming took off 2 bases at V and 7 bases at J, with 5 bases between the two ends. This CDR3 has 11 amino acids. The germline V gene encodes CDR1 SGHTA and CDR2 FQGNSA. The CDR3, as DNA: TGTGCCAGCAGCTTACGAGGGACCCAGTACTTC. Translated: CASSLRGTQYF.

The chain recombines TRBV29-1 with TRBJ2-7; 12 bases fit TRBD1. Losses at the gene ends were 3 bases for V and 4 bases for J; bases not matched to a gene: 1. CDR1 SQVTM and CDR2 ANQGSEA come from the germline V gene. The CDR3 consists of 13 residues. The CDR3 DNA reads TGCAGCGTTGAGGGACAGGGGGCTTACGAGCAGTACTTC. It translates to CSVEGQGAYEQYF.

The rearrangement links TRBV18 to TRBJ2-5; perhaps TRBD2 as D (6 bases). V shed 6 bases and J shed 7 bases, with 15 bases lying between them. This CDR3 has 13 amino acids. Germline-derived CDR1 and CDR2 are KGHSH and LQKENI. The CDR3 region is CASSKDGGLTQYF. CDR3 nucleotides: TGTGCCAGCTCGAAGGACGGGGGTTTGACCCAGTACTTC.

This clone occurred a few times. J is TRBJ2-2 and V is TRBV5-4; 10 positions match TRBD2. Per the germline V gene, CDR1 is SGHNT and CDR2 is YYREEE (reference sequence). V was pared by 4 bases and J by 6 bases, with 9 bases of the junction left unmatched. This CDR3 has 16 residues. CDR3 sequence reads: CASSLGVAGGSGELFF. CDR3 nucleotides: TGTGCCAGCAGCCTTGGGGTAGCGGGAGGATCCGGGGAGCTGTTTTTT.

V is TRBV5-1 and J is TRBJ2-5, with D maybe TRBD1 (5 bases). V was cut by 6 bases and J by 5 bases, with 20 bases left in between. CDR3 length: 15 amino acids. CDR1 is SGHRS and CDR2 is YFSETQ in the germline V gene. The DNA for the CDR3 is TGCGCCAGCACTCAAATGGCAGGGATGAGGGAGACCCAGTACTTC. Its protein product is CASTQMAGMRETQYF.

This clone appeared once. J is TRBJ2-1 and V is TRBV28, with 10 bases that match TRBD2. With 4 bases clipped from V and 7 bases from J, the junction kept 4 bases outside the gene matches. Germline CDR1 MDHEN, CDR2 SYDVKM. The CDR3 extends over 14 amino acids. The CDR3 region is CASSSSGRRNEQFF. The CDR3, as DNA: TGTGCCAGCAGTTCTAGCGGGAGAAGAAATGAGCAGTTCTTC.

V is TRBV5-1 and J is TRBJ2-7; D is unresolved. Germline V gene data show CDR1 as SGHRS and CDR2 as YFSETQ. The CDR3 contains 14 residues. V lost 5 bases and J lost 3, with 15 bases in between. In DNA form, the CDR3 reads TGCGCCAGCAGGCCCCAGGCTGTTGACTACGAGCAGTACTTC. Translation gives CASRPQAVDYEQYF.

The chain combines TRBV10-3 with TRBJ2-1, with TRBD2 matching over 7 bases. The CDR3 runs 16 residues. Trimming removed 5 bases from V and 0 bases from J; junction bases left unmatched: 7. In germline, CDR1 is ENHRY, CDR2 SYGVKD. The CDR3 protein is CAISLLAESSYNEQFF. The CDR3 DNA follows: TGTGCCATCAGTCTGCTAGCGGAGAGCTCCTACAATGAGCAGTTCTTC.

V usage is TRBV7-9 and J usage is TRBJ2-7; no firm D call. Per the germline V gene, CDR1 is SEHNR and CDR2 is FQNEAQ (reference sequence). The CDR3 runs to 13 residues. The V gene lost 5 bases and the J gene lost 4 bases, with 12 bases spanning the gap. The chain's CDR3 is CASSPNSQYEQYF. DNA for the CDR3: TGTGCCAGCAGCCCTAATTCCCAATACGAGCAGTACTTC. Full variable domain (rest looked up from reference TRBV7-9 and TRBJ2-7): DTGVSQNPRHKITKRGQNVTFRCDPISEHNRLYWYRQTLGQGPEFLTYFQNEAQLEKSRLLSDRFSAERPKGSFSTLEIQRTEQGDSAMYLCASSPNSQYEQYFGPGTRLTVT.

This clone has just a few counts. V is TRBV5-6 and J is TRBJ2-1; no reliable D call. The CDR3 is made up of 13 amino acids. Germline-derived CDR1 and CDR2 are SGHDT and YYEEEE. V lost 1 base and J 4 bases, leaving 6 bases between the germline ends. DNA of the CDR3: TGTGCCAGCAGCTTGCAATCATACAATGAGCAGTTCTTC. Its translation: CASSLQSYNEQFF.

V gene TRBV2 combines with J gene TRBJ2-1; no clear D gene. The length of the CDR3 is 13 residues. The V end lost 6 bases, the J end lost 0 bases, and 6 bases lay between the germline ends. In germline, CDR1 is SNHLY, CDR2 FYNNEI. The CDR3: CASRWSSYNEQFF. The CDR3 region has the DNA TGTGCCAGCAGGTGGAGCTCCTACAATGAGCAGTTCTTC.

CDR3 in amino acids: CASSLSSIDTGELFF. DNA for the CDR3: TGCGCCAGCAGCTTGTCGTCCATAGACACCGGGGAGCTGTTTTTT. V is TRBV5-1 and J is TRBJ2-2; D is uncertain. The CDR3 totals 15 residues. Germline values: CDR1 SGHRS, CDR2 YFSETQ. The germline V and J ends were trimmed by 1 base and 3 bases, with 10 bases remaining between them.

The genes are TRBV7-2 and TRBJ2-3; no definite D call. V lost 5 bases, J lost 2 bases, and 23 bases lay in between. The length of the CDR3 is 18 residues. Germline lookup yields CDR1 SGHTA and CDR2 FQGNSA. The chain's CDR3 is CASSPYEAQHGSTDTQYF. The CDR3 DNA reads as TGTGCCAGCAGCCCCTACGAGGCCCAGCACGGTTCCACAGATACGCAGTATTTT.

The chain uses TRBV30 and TRBJ1-1; possibly TRBD1 for D (5 bases). Germline V gene sequence: CDR1 GTSNPN, CDR2 SVGIG (reference sequence). The length of the CDR3 is 13 residues. The CDR3 DNA is TGTGCGCGACGGGGGGATGGGAACACTGAAGCTTTCTTT. It codes for CARRGDGNTEAFF.

The chain couples TRBV15 to TRBJ1-1, with 7 bases aligning to TRBD1. Losses at the gene ends were 0 bases for V and 0 bases for J; bases not matched to a gene: 4. Germline V lookup: CDR1 LNHNV, CDR2 YYDKDF (reference sequence). The CDR3 spans 16 residues. The CDR3 DNA sequence: TGTGCCACCAGCAGAGATAGGGGGCTGGTGAACACTGAAGCTTTCTTT. This codes for CATSRDRGLVNTEAFF.

This chain uses TRBV5-1 with TRBJ1-3, with D maybe TRBD1 (6 bases). The CDR3 spans 13 residues. Germline V gives CDR1 SGHRS, CDR2 YFSETQ. Trimming left V 4 bases short and J 4 bases short, with 9 bases between. The chain's CDR3 is CASSQGSGNTIYF. The CDR3 region has the DNA TGCGCCAGCAGCCAGGGGTCCGGAAACACCATATATTTT.

This chain joins TRBV30 and TRBJ2-1; no clear D gene. This CDR3 has 14 residues. Germline CDR1 is GTSNPN and CDR2 is SVGIG (reference sequence). V lost 0 bases and J lost 3, with 9 bases in between. In nucleotides, the CDR3 is TGTGCCTGGAGTGTTAGCCTAAACTACAATGAGCAGTTCTTC. This translates into CAWSVSLNYNEQFF.

The rearrangement joins TRBV29-1 to TRBJ2-5, with 8 bases fitting TRBD1. Germline CDR1 reads SQVTM; CDR2 reads ANQGSEA. J gave up 2 bases and V 2 bases, and 7 bases lay outside the gene matches. CDR3 length: 15 residues. The CDR3 nucleotides read TGCAGCGTTGAAATCCGCGACAGGGGACAAGAGACCCAGTACTTC. Translated, it gives CSVEIRDRGQETQYF. The full variable domain, rest sourced from reference TRBV29-1 and TRBJ2-5, is SAVISQKPSRDICQRGTSLTIQCQVDSQVTMMFWYRQQPGQSLTLIATANQGSEATYESGFVIDKFPISRPNLTFSTLTVSNMSPEDSSIYLCSVEIRDRGQETQYFGPGTRLLVL.